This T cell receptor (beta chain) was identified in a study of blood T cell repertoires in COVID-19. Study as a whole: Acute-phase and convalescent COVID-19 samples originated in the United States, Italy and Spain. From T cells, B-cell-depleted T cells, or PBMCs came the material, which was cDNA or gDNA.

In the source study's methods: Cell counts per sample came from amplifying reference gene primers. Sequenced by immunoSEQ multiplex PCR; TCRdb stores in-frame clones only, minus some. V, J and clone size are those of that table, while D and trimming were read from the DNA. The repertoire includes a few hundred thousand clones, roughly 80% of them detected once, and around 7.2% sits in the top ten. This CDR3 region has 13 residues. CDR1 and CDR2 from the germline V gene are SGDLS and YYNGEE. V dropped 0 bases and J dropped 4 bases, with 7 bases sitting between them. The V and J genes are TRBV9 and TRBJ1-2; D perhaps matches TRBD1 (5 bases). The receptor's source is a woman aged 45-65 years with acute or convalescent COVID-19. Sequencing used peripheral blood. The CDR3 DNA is TGTGCCAGCAGCGTAGCAGGGCTCTATGGCTACACCTTC. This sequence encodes CASSVAGLYGYTF. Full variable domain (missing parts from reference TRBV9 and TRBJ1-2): DSGVTQTPKHLITATGQRVTLRCSPRSGDLSVYWYQQSLDQGLQFLIQYYNGEERAKGNILERFSAQQFPDLHSELNLSSLELGDSALYFCASSVAGLYGYTFGSGTRLTVV.